Listed here is a single T cell receptor (beta chain). Its matching antigen is unknown. The sample originates from a study of TIL therapy for anti-PD-1-resistant metastatic lung cancer. Study-wide context: Median tumor PD-L1 proportion score was 5.5% to 6.5%. General observations from the study: Compared with baseline intratumoral T cells, expanded TIL cultures were more clonal and less diverse (approximately 6% vs 31%).

The libraries were made with immunoSEQ v3. Profiling relied on immunoSEQ multiplex PCR, and the TCRdb table lists in-frame clones only, not all of them. This table holds around 100,000 clones, roughly 65% found once. The time point denotes: pre-treatment sample, taken before nivolumab and TIL therapy. Tumor tissue came from excised metastases, mostly pleural nodules or supraclavicular lymph nodes. Tumors were harvested before any PD-1/PD-L1 blockade. Per the germline V gene, CDR1 is LGHNT and CDR2 is FRNRAP. CDR3 length: 17 amino acids. With 1 base clipped from V and 8 bases from J, the junction kept 14 bases outside the gene matches.

This sample comprised tumor tissue, obtained at baseline. V gene TRBV12-5 combines with J gene TRBJ2-3; TRBD2 matches at 8 bases. The source is a person aged 25 to 80 with non-small cell lung cancer. CDR3 region: CASGLAIAGGGIRTQYF. The CDR3 nucleotides read TGTGCTAGTGGTTTGGCTATCGCGGGCGGGGGGATTCGTACGCAGTATTTT.